This TCR beta chain is from a study of T cells in Graves' hyperthyroidism and ophthalmopathy. RNA transcripts provided the source from which TCR beta CDR3 regions were amplified. A set of HTBI primers served as the primers for a first-round RT-PCR of the TCR CDR3. TCRdb passed the multiplex PCR reads through MiXCR, listing each CDR3 protein once. The sample holds under 800,000 distinct CDR3 sequences, roughly 15% seen once. Study-wide results and caveats: Most clonotypes expanded in the thyroid (above 0.001) were also present in blood.

Over 18 months, lack of ophthalmopathy progression marked Graves' hyperthyroidism as stable. Patients having uncontrolled infection, another autoimmune disease, pregnancy or lactation were not included. Together with thyroid ultrasound, orbital computed tomography, serum thyroxine and TRAb, clinical symptoms were used for diagnoses. CDR1 is SNHLY, CDR2 FYNNEI, per germline. CDR3 length: 13 residues. V lost 7 bases and J lost 2, with 10 bases in between. This clonotype was counted only a few times. Its antigen remains unidentified. The sample comprised blood. This chain connects TRBV2 to TRBJ2-3; D is undetermined. The sequence came from a woman under 30 with Graves' hyperthyroidism. The DNA of the CDR3 is TGTGCCAGCACCACGGACCTCACAGATACGCAGTATTTT. The encoded protein is CASTTDLTDTQYF.